This TCR beta chain was documented in a study of blood T cell repertoires in COVID-19. There are 18 residues in the CDR3. Germline CDR1 reads MNHEY; CDR2 reads SMNVEV (reference sequence). V was clipped by 1 base and J by 6 bases, with 24 bases between them. Sequenced by immunoSEQ multiplex PCR; TCRdb stores in-frame clones only, minus some. The sample carries 130,000 to 150,000 clones, 75% to 85% recorded once. Sequenced input: peripheral blood. The chain has TRBV27 and TRBJ1-2; D perhaps matches TRBD1 (6 bases). This TCR derives from a man in his 60s with active or convalescent COVID-19. The CDR3: CASSLLGGRGRGPHGYTF. CDR3 in DNA: TGTGCCAGCAGTTTATTGGGGGGTAGGGGGAGGGGACCGCATGGCTACACCTTC.